This T cell receptor beta chain was recorded in a study of cytomegalovirus exposure and HLA in healthy donors. Points from the study as a whole: In a later analysis, specific HLA alleles were associated with 15,000 to 20,000 TCR beta sequences at a 0.05 false discovery rate. Several of the most significant clusters were apparently associated with common viral pathogens in a later analysis. Specific recognition of CMV antigens was confirmed in vitro for a few chains (all CMV-associated).

The V gene's germline CDR1 is MDHEN and CDR2 SYDVKM. There are 16 residues in the CDR3. Trimming removed 3 bases from V and 1 base from J; junction bases left unmatched: 2. Use of 60 Vbeta and 13 Jbeta primers characterized the PCR. The method was immunoSEQ multiplex PCR; TCRdb's version includes in-frame clones alone and lacks a portion of them. Of about 180,000 clones listed, 82% were seen once; the top ten hold over 1.5%. Donors were ostensibly healthy at sampling, although undocumented immune exposures were probable. As to this clone: Antigen specificity is unknown.

This chain uses TRBV28 with TRBJ1-5, with 11 nucleotides matching TRBD1. Sequencing was performed on PBMCs. The receptor's source is a man in his forties in good health and CMV-seronegative. As DNA, the CDR3 is TGTGCCAGCAGTTTTGGGGACAGGGGGAGCAATCAGCCCCAGCATTTT. This codes for CASSFGDRGSNQPQHF.